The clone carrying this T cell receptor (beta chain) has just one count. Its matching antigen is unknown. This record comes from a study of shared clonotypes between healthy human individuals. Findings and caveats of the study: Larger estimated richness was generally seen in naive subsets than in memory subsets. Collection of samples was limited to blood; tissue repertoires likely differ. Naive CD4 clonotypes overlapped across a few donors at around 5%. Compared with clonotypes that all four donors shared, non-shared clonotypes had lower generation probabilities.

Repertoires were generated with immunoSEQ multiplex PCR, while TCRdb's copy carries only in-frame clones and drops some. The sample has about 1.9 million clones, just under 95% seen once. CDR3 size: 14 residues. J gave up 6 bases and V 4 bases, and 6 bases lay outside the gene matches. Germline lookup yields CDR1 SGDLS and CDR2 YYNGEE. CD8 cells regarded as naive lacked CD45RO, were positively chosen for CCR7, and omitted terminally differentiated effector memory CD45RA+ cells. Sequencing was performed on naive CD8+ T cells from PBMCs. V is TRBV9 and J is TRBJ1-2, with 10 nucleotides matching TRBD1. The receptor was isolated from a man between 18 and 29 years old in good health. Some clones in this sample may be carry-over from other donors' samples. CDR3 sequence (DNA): TGTGCCAGCAGCCCCTGGGACAGGGGAGATGGCTACACCTTC. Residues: CASSPWDRGDGYTF.